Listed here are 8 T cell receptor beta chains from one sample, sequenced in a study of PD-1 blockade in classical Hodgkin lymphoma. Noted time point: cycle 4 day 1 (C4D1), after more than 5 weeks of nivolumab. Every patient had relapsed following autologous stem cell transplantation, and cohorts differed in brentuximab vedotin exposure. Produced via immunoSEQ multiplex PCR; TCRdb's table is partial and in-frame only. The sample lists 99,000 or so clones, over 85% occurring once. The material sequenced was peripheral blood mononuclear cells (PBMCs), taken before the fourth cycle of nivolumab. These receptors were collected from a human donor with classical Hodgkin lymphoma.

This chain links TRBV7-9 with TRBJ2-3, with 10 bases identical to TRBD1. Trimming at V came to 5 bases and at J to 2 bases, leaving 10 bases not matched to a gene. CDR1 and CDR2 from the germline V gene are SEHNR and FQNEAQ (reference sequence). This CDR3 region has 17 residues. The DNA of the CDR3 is TGTGCCAGCAGCCGCGGTAGGGACAGGGGCGTCACAGATACGCAGTATTTT. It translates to CASSRGRDRGVTDTQYF.

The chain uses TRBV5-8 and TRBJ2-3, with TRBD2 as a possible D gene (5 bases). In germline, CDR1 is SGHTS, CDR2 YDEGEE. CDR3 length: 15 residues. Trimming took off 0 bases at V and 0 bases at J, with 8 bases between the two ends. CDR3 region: CASSLAGLSTDTQYF. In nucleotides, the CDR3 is TGTGCCAGCAGCTTGGCAGGACTCAGCACAGATACGCAGTATTTT.

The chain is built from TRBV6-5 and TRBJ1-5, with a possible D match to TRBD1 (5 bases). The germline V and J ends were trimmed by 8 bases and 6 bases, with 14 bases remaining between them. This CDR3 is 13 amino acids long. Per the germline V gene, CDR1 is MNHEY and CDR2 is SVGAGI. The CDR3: CASAAGLVQPQHF. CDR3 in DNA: TGTGCCAGCGCCGCAGGGTTGGTTCAGCCCCAGCATTTT.

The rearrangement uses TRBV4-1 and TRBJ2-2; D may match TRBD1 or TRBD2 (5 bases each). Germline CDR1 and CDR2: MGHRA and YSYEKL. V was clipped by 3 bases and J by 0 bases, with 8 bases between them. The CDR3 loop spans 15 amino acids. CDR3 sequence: CASSQGEANTGELFF. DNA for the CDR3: TGCGCCAGCAGCCAGGGGGAAGCGAACACCGGGGAGCTGTTTTTT.

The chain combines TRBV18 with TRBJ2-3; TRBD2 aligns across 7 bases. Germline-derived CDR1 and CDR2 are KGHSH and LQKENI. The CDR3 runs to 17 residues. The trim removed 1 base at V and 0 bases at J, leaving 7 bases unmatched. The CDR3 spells CASSPLVPSGSTDTQYF. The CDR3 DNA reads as TGTGCCAGCTCACCACTGGTGCCTAGCGGTAGCACAGATACGCAGTATTTT.

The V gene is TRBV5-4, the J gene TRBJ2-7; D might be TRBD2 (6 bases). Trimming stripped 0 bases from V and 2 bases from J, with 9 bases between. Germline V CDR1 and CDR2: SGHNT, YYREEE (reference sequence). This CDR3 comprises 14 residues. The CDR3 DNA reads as TGTGCCAGCAGCTTGGTCGGAGGGACCTACGAGCAGTACTTC. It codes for CASSLVGGTYEQYF.

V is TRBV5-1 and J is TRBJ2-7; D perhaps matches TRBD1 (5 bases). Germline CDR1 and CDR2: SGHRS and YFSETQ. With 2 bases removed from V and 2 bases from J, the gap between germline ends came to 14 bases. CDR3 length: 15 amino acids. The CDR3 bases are TGCGCCAGCAGCTTCCCGGGCCCAGGGACCTACGAGCAGTACTTC. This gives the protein CASSFPGPGTYEQYF.

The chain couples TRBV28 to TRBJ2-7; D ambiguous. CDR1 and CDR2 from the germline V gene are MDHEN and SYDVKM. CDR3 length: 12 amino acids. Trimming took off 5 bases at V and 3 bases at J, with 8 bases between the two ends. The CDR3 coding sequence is TGTGCCAGCAGTGCCCATTTCTACGAGCAGTACTTC. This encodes CASSAHFYEQYF.